A single sample gave rise to the 22 T cell receptor beta chains below, sequenced in a study of T cells after yellow fever vaccination. TCRdb redid the calling of the 5' RACE reads with MiXCR, one entry per CDR3 protein. The sample includes nearly 300,000 distinct CDR3 sequences, around 8.6% seen only once; the top ten take approximately 3.5%. This specimen consisted of CD4+ T cells sorted from PBMCs, obtained 5 days after the yellow fever booster vaccination. These receptors were obtained from a man between 18 and 29 years old who received the YFV17D yellow fever vaccine.

This clonotype was found many times. V gene TRBV6-2 or TRBV6-3 combines with J gene TRBJ2-7, with D tentatively TRBD1 (5 bases). Trimming left V 7 bases short and J 13 bases short, with 26 bases between. This CDR3 region has 14 residues. Germline V gene data show CDR1 as MNHEY and CDR2 as SVGEGT. DNA of the CDR3: TGTGCCAGCACACCTTCGACAAGGGGCCGACGCCGATACTTC. As protein: CASTPSTRGRRRYF.

This clonotype was counted ten times or more. The V gene is TRBV20-1, the J gene TRBJ1-4; no clear D. The V gene's germline CDR1 is DFQATT and CDR2 SNEGSKA (reference sequence). Between the trimmed V and J ends, which lost 4 bases and 0 bases, there was a span of 6 bases. There are 13 residues in the CDR3. The CDR3 protein is CSATGATNEKLFF. The DNA for the CDR3 is TGCAGTGCTACAGGAGCAACTAATGAAAAACTGTTTTTT.

This clonotype showed up many times. The chain combines TRBV6-5 with TRBJ2-1; 7 bases match TRBD2. J was trimmed by 4 bases and V by 8 bases; bases with no gene match: 5. The length of the CDR3 is 13 residues. From germline, CDR1 is MNHEY and CDR2 SVGAGI. The CDR3 DNA follows: TGTGCCAGCGGGCGGGGGAGATACAATGAGCAGTTCTTC. This translates into CASGRGRYNEQFF.

This clonotype was seen a few times. For the CDR3, the DNA is TGTGCCAGCAGCCCAAGGGAGGAACGGACCGGGGAGCTGTTTTTT. It codes for CASSPREERTGELFF. The chain uses TRBV11-2 and TRBJ2-2, with D possibly TRBD2 on 6 matching bases. The CDR3 sequence is 15 residues long. The V gene lost 5 bases and the J gene lost 5 bases, with 15 bases spanning the gap. Germline-derived CDR1 and CDR2 are SGHAT and FQNNGV.

A few counts support this clonotype. V gene TRBV14 combines with J gene TRBJ2-1; TRBD1 is a possible D gene (5 bases). This CDR3 is built from 16 residues. V lost 4 bases and J 0 bases, leaving 13 bases between the germline ends. Per the germline V gene, CDR1 is SGHDN and CDR2 is FVKESK. CDR3 bases: TGTGCCAGCAGCCCACTACAGGTTATCTCCTACAATGAGCAGTTCTTC. Residues: CASSPLQVISYNEQFF.

This clonotype was seen a handful of times. The genes are TRBV4-3 and TRBJ2-1, with 16 bases lining up with TRBD2. The CDR3 has 20 residues. V lost 1 base, J lost 1 base, and 7 bases stayed unmatched. The germline V gene encodes CDR1 LGHNA and CDR2 YSLEER. The CDR3 sequence is CASSQVSGLAGGRSYNEQFF. The CDR3, as DNA: TGCGCCAGCAGCCAAGTCTCGGGACTAGCGGGGGGGAGGTCCTACAATGAGCAGTTCTTC.

The chain uses TRBV6-6 and TRBJ1-1; D might be TRBD1 (5 bases). The V end lost 7 bases, the J end lost 0 bases, and 9 bases lay between the germline ends. The CDR3 covers 13 residues. Germline values: CDR1 MNHNY, CDR2 SVGAGI (reference sequence). The CDR3, as DNA: TGTGCCAGCATGGGGGGTATGAACACTGAAGCTTTCTTT. Translating gives CASMGGMNTEAFF.

This sequence joins TRBV18 and TRBJ1-5; D remains unclear. The V gene's germline CDR1 is KGHSH and CDR2 LQKENI. This CDR3 spans 12 amino acids. V shed 3 bases and J shed 3 bases, with 3 bases lying between them. CDR3 DNA: TGTGCCAGCTCACCGGACAATCAGCCCCAGCATTTT. It codes for CASSPDNQPQHF.

V is TRBV12-3 or TRBV12-4 and J is TRBJ2-1; TRBD2 agrees at 9 bases. J was trimmed by 5 bases and V by 2 bases; bases with no gene match: 7. There are 16 residues in the CDR3. This CDR3 is CASSLRGGGAHNEQFF. The CDR3 DNA follows: TGTGCCAGCAGTTTAAGGGGCGGGGGGGCCCACAATGAGCAGTTCTTC.

The sample holds many counts of this clonotype. In DNA, the CDR3 is TGTGCCAGCAGGGCGGGCCCCTTTCCCAATGAGCAGTTCTTC. Encoded protein: CASRAGPFPNEQFF. The chain joins TRBV6-2 or TRBV6-3 to TRBJ2-1; a possible D gene is TRBD2 (5 bases). CDR1 is MNHEY and CDR2 is SVGEGT in the germline V gene. Between the trimmed V and J ends, which lost 6 bases and 6 bases, there was a span of 15 bases. CDR3 length: 14 amino acids.

This clonotype came up a few times. The V gene is TRBV7-2, the J gene TRBJ1-1, with no clear D. The CDR3 consists of 15 residues. Trimming took 7 bases from V and 0 from J, leaving 15 bases between them. Looked up from germline, CDR1 is SGHTA and CDR2 is FQGNSA. CDR3 amino acids: CASTLAGRMNTEAFF. The CDR3 bases are TGTGCCAGCACCCTAGCGGGGAGGATGAACACTGAAGCTTTCTTT.

The sample holds a few counts of this clonotype. CDR3 in amino acids: CSARETTLSYEQYF. As DNA, the CDR3 is TGCAGTGCTAGAGAGACAACCCTCTCCTACGAGCAGTACTTC. The chain has TRBV20-1 and TRBJ2-7; D is unclear. This CDR3 contains 14 residues. Germline values: CDR1 DFQATT, CDR2 SNEGSKA (reference sequence). V lost 0 bases to trimming and J lost 0 bases, with 9 bases between them.

The rearrangement joins TRBV4-1 to TRBJ1-6; D is uncertain. Trimming removed 2 bases from V and 6 bases from J, with 8 bases in between. Germline lookup yields CDR1 MGHRA and CDR2 YSYEKL. The CDR3 runs 14 residues. The CDR3 nucleotides read TGCGCCAGCAGCCAACGGGCCGGTAATTCACCCCTCCACTTT. Translating gives CASSQRAGNSPLHF.

The chain joins TRBV4-2 to TRBJ1-1, with a possible D match to TRBD1 (6 bases). Germline CDR1 and CDR2: LGHNA and YNFKEQ. CDR3 length: 13 amino acids. V was cut by 4 bases and J by 6 bases, with 12 bases left in between. This chain's CDR3 is CASSPRGFAEAFF. As DNA, the CDR3 is TGTGCCAGCAGCCCGAGGGGGTTTGCTGAAGCTTTCTTT.

Here the CDR3 DNA reads TGTGCCAGCAGCTTCCCATCCACTAGCGGGGGGCGAAATGAGCAGTTCTTC. Residues: CASSFPSTSGGRNEQFF. This rearrangement joins TRBV7-2 to TRBJ2-1, with TRBD2 matching over 12 bases. V trimming: 3 bases; J trimming: 7 bases; junction bases outside the gene matches: 10. The V gene's germline CDR1 is SGHTA and CDR2 FQGNSA. The CDR3 extends over 17 amino acids.

V and J are TRBV6-9 and TRBJ2-7; perhaps TRBD1 as D (6 bases). CDR1 and CDR2 (germline): MNHGY, SVAAGI. The CDR3 extends over 15 amino acids. Between the trimmed V and J ends, which lost 8 bases and 5 bases, there was a span of 22 bases. The CDR3, as DNA: TGTGCCAGCGAACTCCGCGAGGGCAGGGGCCACGAGCAGTACGTC. Amino acid sequence: CASELREGRGHEQYV.

This chain connects TRBV7-2 to TRBJ1-1; no clear D gene. Germline V CDR1 and CDR2: SGHTA, FQGNSA. This CDR3 is 14 amino acids long. V lost 3 bases, J lost 7 bases, and 15 bases lay in between. CDR3 sequence reads: CASSFQPADLEAFF. CDR3 nucleotide sequence: TGTGCCAGCAGCTTTCAGCCAGCCGACCTTGAAGCTTTCTTT.

V is TRBV5-1 and J is TRBJ2-1, with 12 bases that match TRBD2. The CDR3 has 18 residues. Germline lookup yields CDR1 SGHRS and CDR2 YFSETQ. The trim removed 4 bases at V and 8 bases at J, leaving 16 bases unmatched. CDR3 coding DNA: TGCGCCAGCAGCCCCGTGACTAGCGGGGGACCAGGGGTCTATGAGCAGTTCTTC. This encodes CASSPVTSGGPGVYEQFF.

This clonotype was found many times. V usage is TRBV12-3 or TRBV12-4 and J usage is TRBJ1-2; D possibly corresponds to TRBD1 (6 bases). The CDR3 extends over 15 amino acids. Trimming took off 6 bases at V and 4 bases at J, with 18 bases between the two ends. Written as DNA, the CDR3 is TGTGCCAGCAGCCGCCAGAGGGGGGCGGGCTATGGCTACACCTTC. It is translated as CASSRQRGAGYGYTF.

The V and J genes are TRBV7-2 and TRBJ1-6; D call uncertain. This CDR3 is 16 amino acids long. The ends were cut back, 5 bases at V and 6 bases at J, with 17 bases in the middle. Germline CDR1 is SGHTA and CDR2 is FQGNSA. The CDR3 DNA sequence: TGTGCCAGCAGCCCCCCCCGCGGGAGGGTTAATTCACCCCTCCACTTT. It codes for CASSPPRGRVNSPLHF.

This clonotype appeared many times. The rearrangement uses TRBV12-3 or TRBV12-4 and TRBJ2-5, with D hard to call. Trimming pared 6 bases from V and 4 bases from J, leaving 15 bases between. This CDR3 comprises 14 residues. The CDR3 nucleotides are TGTGCCAGCAGCCGTCATATGGACGGAGAGACCCAGTACTTC. Amino acids: CASSRHMDGETQYF.

This sequence joins TRBV20-1 and TRBJ1-4; D possibly corresponds to TRBD1 (6 bases). The V end lost 0 bases, the J end lost 7 bases, and 12 bases lay between the germline ends. The CDR3 loop spans 14 amino acids. Germline V gives CDR1 DFQATT, CDR2 SNEGSKA (reference sequence). The CDR3 nucleotides are TGCAGTGCTAGAGATATGACCAGGGGTGAAAAACTGTTTTTT. Amino acids: CSARDMTRGEKLFF.